The 27 T cell receptor beta chains below were found in one sample sequenced in a study of a mutant IDH1 vaccine in newly diagnosed glioma. The sample's time point: week 35, safety follow-up. Vaccinated patients received 300 ug of mutant IDH1 20-mer peptide per dose, with topical imiquimod. The table came from immunoSEQ multiplex PCR; TCRdb's copy has only in-frame clones and leaves some out. The table has about 68,000 clones, roughly 80% seen once; the top ten hold about 12%. No antigen has been assigned to these receptors. The sequences come from PBMCs, collected from a glioma patient whose treatment included an IDH1 peptide vaccine. Receptors were obtained from a man younger than 35 with glioma.

This rearrangement joins TRBV11-2 to TRBJ1-1, with 8 bases matching TRBD1. Germline CDR1 reads SGHAT; CDR2 reads FQNNGV. The CDR3 extends over 15 amino acids. After removal of 1 base from V and 1 base from J, the junction contained 2 bases not matched to a gene. CDR3 DNA sequence: TGTGCCAGCAGCTTAGGGGACAGGAGGAACACTGAAGCTTTCTTT. Translating gives CASSLGDRRNTEAFF.

The rearrangement uses TRBV6-5 and TRBJ1-6; D uncertain. V shed 3 bases and J shed 10 bases, with 16 bases lying between them. Germline lookup yields CDR1 MNHEY and CDR2 SVGAGI. The CDR3 contains 15 residues. Here the CDR3 reads CASSYTTRTQSPLHF. As DNA, the CDR3 is TGTGCCAGCAGTTATACTACACGAACCCAATCACCCCTCCACTTT.

This chain connects TRBV7-3 to TRBJ2-5; the D gene is possibly TRBD1 (6 bases). The CDR3 runs to 13 residues. V gave up 5 bases and J gave up 5 bases, with 12 bases separating them. Germline loops: CDR1 SGHTA, CDR2 FQGTGA. CDR3 residues: CASSPARGETQYF. CDR3 bases: TGTGCCAGCAGCCCTGCTAGGGGGGAGACCCAGTACTTC.

This chain links TRBV21-1 with TRBJ2-7; the D call of TRBD2 is as the table states it, not checked on the DNA. TRBV21-1 is labeled a pseudogene. CDR3 length: 14 residues. DNA of the CDR3: TGTGCCAGCAGCAAAGGCGGGGGAGACTACGAGCAGTACTTC. Protein: CASSKGGGDYEQYF.

This rearrangement joins TRBV28 to TRBJ1-2, with D tentatively TRBD1 (5 bases). Per germline, CDR1 MDHEN and CDR2 SYDVKM. The V end was cut by 10 bases, the J end by 3 bases, with 15 bases between. CDR3 length equals 13 residues. The CDR3 spells CATTGTSDYGYTF. CDR3 nucleotide sequence: TGTGCCACGACCGGGACGTCGGACTATGGCTACACCTTC.

The CDR3 sequence: CASSLNRNTGELFF. Here the CDR3 DNA reads TGTGCCAGCAGTCTGAACAGGAACACCGGGGAGCTGTTTTTT. V usage is TRBV2 and J usage is TRBJ2-2, with D unclear. The V and J ends lost 5 bases and 1 base respectively, with 8 bases between them. The CDR3 runs 14 residues. The germline V gene encodes CDR1 SNHLY and CDR2 FYNNEI. Supplemented by reference TRBV2 and TRBJ2-2, the full variable domain reads EPEVTQTPSHQVTQMGQEVILRCVPISNHLYFYWYRQILGQKVEFLVSFYNNEISEKSEIFDDQFSVERPDGSNFTLKIRSTKLEDSAMYFCASSLNRNTGELFFGEGSRLTVL.

This clone appeared once. This chain connects TRBV19 to TRBJ1-6; D not certain. This CDR3 region has 14 residues. Per the germline V gene, CDR1 is LNHDA and CDR2 is SQIVND (reference sequence). V gave up 6 bases and J gave up 8 bases, with 14 bases separating them. Here the CDR3 DNA reads TGTGCCAGTAGGAGGCCGTCTCGGGATTCACCCCTCCACTTT. Its translation is CASRRPSRDSPLHF.

As concerns this clone: This likely comes from a read error, as the CDR3 has no conserved phenylalanine or tryptophan at its end. Because the CDR3's place on the DNA is in doubt, the DNA is left out and the CDR3 is given as listed by TCRdb. The chain employs TRBV5-8 and TRBJ2-7; the table's D gene call, TRBD1, was not cross checked with the DNA. Germline CDR1 reads SGHTS; CDR2 reads YDEGEE. The CDR3 length equals 10 residues, ends included. The CDR3 loop reads CASGPGRSFA.

The V and J genes are TRBV11-2 and TRBJ2-7; TRBD1 aligns across 8 bases. CDR1 and CDR2 (germline): SGHAT, FQNNGV. The V gene end was trimmed by 1 base and the J gene end by 3 bases; junction bases not matched to a gene: 5. The CDR3 loop spans 15 amino acids. The CDR3 is CASSLGDRPLYEQYF. The CDR3 nucleotides read TGTGCCAGCAGCTTAGGGGACAGGCCTCTCTACGAGCAGTACTTC.

The rearrangement links TRBV15 to TRBJ2-7; D assignment may be TRBD1 or TRBD2 (5 bases each). V shed 4 bases and J shed 2 bases, with 9 bases lying between them. From germline, CDR1 is LNHNV and CDR2 YYDKDF (reference sequence). The CDR3 has 13 residues. This CDR3 reads CATSTGPTYEQYF. In nucleotides, the CDR3 is TGTGCCACCAGCACGGGACCGACCTACGAGCAGTACTTC.

CDR3 sequence reads: CASSEGRHQGGYGYTF. The CDR3 DNA reads as TGTGCCAGCAGTGAAGGACGACACCAAGGAGGCTATGGCTACACCTTC. The chain is built from TRBV2 and TRBJ1-2, with unresolved D. Germline values: CDR1 SNHLY, CDR2 FYNNEI. V was shortened by 1 base and J by 4 bases, with 16 bases between the two germline ends. This CDR3 is built from 16 residues.

The CDR3 nucleotides read TGTGCCAGCAGCTTACAGGCTAACTATGGCTACACCTTC. This encodes CASSLQANYGYTF. The rearrangement links TRBV7-3 to TRBJ1-2; D unclear. Germline V CDR1 and CDR2: SGHTA, FQGTGA. The CDR3 has 13 amino acids. With 2 bases removed from V and 0 bases from J, the gap between germline ends came to 4 bases.

J is TRBJ2-7 and V is TRBV29-1; tentative D call: TRBD2 (6 bases). The V and J ends lost 7 bases and 3 bases respectively, with 13 bases between them. The CDR3 is 12 amino acids. CDR1 and CDR2 (germline): SQVTM, ANQGSEA. In DNA form, the CDR3 reads TGCAGCGCTTGGGTGGGGGGCTACGAGCAGTACTTC. Protein: CSAWVGGYEQYF.

The count of this clone is one. V and J are TRBV5-6 and TRBJ2-1, with 9 bases fitting TRBD1. The germline gives CDR1 SGHDT, CDR2 YYEEEE. This CDR3 contains 17 residues. The V gene end was trimmed by 1 base and the J gene end by 8 bases; junction bases not matched to a gene: 13. CDR3 nucleotide sequence: TGTGCCAGCAGCTTGTGGGGTGGACAGGGGAAGAGGTATGAGCAGTTCTTC. It encodes CASSLWGGQGKRYEQFF.

The genes are TRBV30 and TRBJ2-2, with 10 positions matching TRBD1. CDR1 and CDR2 (germline): GTSNPN, SVGIG (reference sequence). J was trimmed by 5 bases and V by 4 bases; bases with no gene match: 7. The CDR3 covers 15 residues. CDR3 nucleotides: TGTGCCTGGACAGCGGGGACAGGGGTTACCGGGGAGCTGTTTTTT. Protein: CAWTAGTGVTGELFF.

The CDR3 sequence is CASSSRTGVETQYF. The CDR3 DNA sequence: TGTGCCAGCAGCTCACGGACAGGAGTAGAGACCCAGTACTTC. The rearrangement uses TRBV7-2 and TRBJ2-5, with 7 bases lining up with TRBD1. The germline gives CDR1 SGHTA, CDR2 FQGNSA. The CDR3 extends over 14 amino acids. J was trimmed by 4 bases and V by 4 bases; bases with no gene match: 6.

V gene TRBV19 combines with J gene TRBJ1-4; D is uncertain. Germline CDR1 is LNHDA and CDR2 is SQIVND (reference sequence). This CDR3 has 15 amino acids. The V end was cut by 3 bases, the J end by 3 bases, with 11 bases between. CDR3 nucleotide sequence: TGTGCCAGTAGTATTATCAGGTCGGCTAATGAAAAACTGTTTTTT. Translation gives CASSIIRSANEKLFF.

The chain combines TRBV5-1 with TRBJ1-2; 8 bases match TRBD1. J was trimmed by 4 bases and V by 1 base; bases with no gene match: 9. This CDR3 is built from 16 residues. CDR1 is SGHRS, CDR2 YFSETQ, per germline. As DNA, the CDR3 is TGCGCCAGCAGCTTGAGGGGACAGGAAGGGACCTATGGCTACACCTTC. This encodes CASSLRGQEGTYGYTF. The full variable domain, its missing parts supplied by reference TRBV5-1 and TRBJ1-2, is KAGVTQTPRYLIKTRGQQVTLSCSPISGHRSVSWYQQTPGQGLQFLFEYFSETQRNKGNFPGRFSGRQFSNSRSEMNVSTLELGDSALYLCASSLRGQEGTYGYTFGSGTRLTVV.

CDR3 residues: CAWSPFVWDRTTEAFF. CDR3 in DNA: TGTGCCTGGAGTCCGTTCGTGTGGGACAGGACAACTGAAGCTTTCTTT. The chain couples TRBV30 to TRBJ1-1, with 8 positions matching TRBD1. Germline V lookup: CDR1 GTSNPN, CDR2 SVGIG (reference sequence). The CDR3 is 16 residues long. With 2 bases clipped from V and 5 bases from J, the junction kept 13 bases outside the gene matches.

The V gene is TRBV19, the J gene TRBJ1-5, with D uncertain. The length of the CDR3 is 13 residues. The germline V gene has CDR1 LNHDA and CDR2 SQIVND (reference sequence). Trimming shortened V by 4 bases and J by 4 bases, and 8 bases separated the two germline ends. The CDR3 loop reads CASSTLKNQPQHF. The CDR3 DNA reads as TGTGCCAGTAGTACGTTAAAAAATCAGCCCCAGCATTTT.

This chain joins TRBV4-1 and TRBJ1-3; D is possibly TRBD1 (5 bases). Germline CDR1 reads MGHRA; CDR2 reads YSYEKL. This CDR3 contains 15 residues. Trimming pared 4 bases from V and 4 bases from J, leaving 14 bases between. CDR3 in DNA: TGCGCCAGCAGCCGAGCAGGGTTAGGAGGAAACACCATATATTTT. Its translation: CASSRAGLGGNTIYF.

This clone was picked up one time. The chain carries TRBV4-3 and TRBJ2-3; D is unclear. Germline CDR1 is LGHNA and CDR2 is YSLEER. Trimming shortened V by 0 bases and J by 0 bases, and 7 bases separated the two germline ends. The CDR3 has 15 residues. The CDR3 DNA is TGCGCCAGCAGCCAAGATGTGGGTAGCACAGATACGCAGTATTTT. Translation gives CASSQDVGSTDTQYF.

In its sample, this clone was seen once. The chain joins TRBV15 to TRBJ2-1; 9 nucleotides match TRBD1. V was clipped by 5 bases and J by 7 bases; unmatched bases: 12. From germline, CDR1 is LNHNV and CDR2 YYDKDF (reference sequence). The CDR3 runs 16 residues. The CDR3 reads CATSGLGTGHMNEQFF. The CDR3 DNA follows: TGTGCCACCAGCGGTCTGGGGACAGGGCATATGAATGAGCAGTTCTTC.

J is TRBJ1-2 and V is TRBV7-2; 9 bases agree with TRBD1. The CDR3 totals 14 residues. Losses at the gene ends were 4 bases for V and 2 bases for J; bases not matched to a gene: 2. CDR1 is SGHTA and CDR2 is FQGNSA in the germline V gene. CDR3 coding DNA: TGTGCCAGCAGCTGGACAGGGGTGAACTATGGCTACACCTTC. Translation: CASSWTGVNYGYTF.

This chain links TRBV29-1 with TRBJ1-2, with a weak D call TRBD1 (6 bases). Germline CDR1 reads SQVTM; CDR2 reads ANQGSEA. V shed 8 bases and J shed 10 bases, with 23 bases lying between them. The CDR3 sequence is 13 residues long. The CDR3: CSPDPPWTDVYTF. CDR3 coding DNA: TGCAGCCCCGACCCACCGTGGACAGATGTCTACACCTTC. The entire variable domain, with the rest obtained from reference TRBV29-1 and TRBJ1-2, is as follows: SAVISQKPSRDICQRGTSLTIQCQVDSQVTMMFWYRQQPGQSLTLIATANQGSEATYESGFVIDKFPISRPNLTFSTLTVSNMSPEDSSIYLCSPDPPWTDVYTFGSGTRLTVV.

The rearrangement uses TRBV7-2 and TRBJ2-6, with D unresolved. This CDR3 comprises 14 residues. V was pared by 5 bases and J by 5 bases, with 10 bases between. Germline loops: CDR1 SGHTA, CDR2 FQGNSA. This CDR3 reads CASSPQSRANVLTF. CDR3 DNA: TGTGCCAGCAGCCCGCAATCTCGGGCCAACGTCCTGACTTTC.

The chain recombines TRBV9 with TRBJ1-3, with a tentative D call TRBD1 (5 bases). Looked up from germline, CDR1 is SGDLS and CDR2 is YYNGEE. The V end was cut by 3 bases, the J end by 0 bases, with 10 bases between. This CDR3 spans 15 amino acids. CDR3 loop: CASSGRQSSGNTIYF. As DNA, the CDR3 is TGTGCCAGCAGCGGACGACAGAGCTCTGGAAACACCATATATTTT.